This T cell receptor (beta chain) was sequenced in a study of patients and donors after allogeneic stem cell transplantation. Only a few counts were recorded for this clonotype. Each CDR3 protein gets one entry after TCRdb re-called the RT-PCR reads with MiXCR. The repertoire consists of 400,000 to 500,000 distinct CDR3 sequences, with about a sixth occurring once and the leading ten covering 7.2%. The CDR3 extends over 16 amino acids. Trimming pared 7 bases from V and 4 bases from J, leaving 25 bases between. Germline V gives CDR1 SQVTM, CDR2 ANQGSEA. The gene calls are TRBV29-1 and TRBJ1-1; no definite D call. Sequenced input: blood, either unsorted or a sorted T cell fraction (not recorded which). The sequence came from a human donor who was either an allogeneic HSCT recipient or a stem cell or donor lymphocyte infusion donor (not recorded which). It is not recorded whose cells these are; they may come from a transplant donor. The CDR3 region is CSASTPVDKGSTEAFF. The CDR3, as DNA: TGCAGCGCATCGACGCCGGTGGATAAAGGTAGCACTGAAGCTTTCTTT. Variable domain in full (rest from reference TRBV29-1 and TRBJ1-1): SAVISQKPSRDICQRGTSLTIQCQVDSQVTMMFWYRQQPGQSLTLIATANQGSEATYESGFVIDKFPISRPNLTFSTLTVSNMSPEDSSIYLCSASTPVDKGSTEAFFGQGTRLTVV.